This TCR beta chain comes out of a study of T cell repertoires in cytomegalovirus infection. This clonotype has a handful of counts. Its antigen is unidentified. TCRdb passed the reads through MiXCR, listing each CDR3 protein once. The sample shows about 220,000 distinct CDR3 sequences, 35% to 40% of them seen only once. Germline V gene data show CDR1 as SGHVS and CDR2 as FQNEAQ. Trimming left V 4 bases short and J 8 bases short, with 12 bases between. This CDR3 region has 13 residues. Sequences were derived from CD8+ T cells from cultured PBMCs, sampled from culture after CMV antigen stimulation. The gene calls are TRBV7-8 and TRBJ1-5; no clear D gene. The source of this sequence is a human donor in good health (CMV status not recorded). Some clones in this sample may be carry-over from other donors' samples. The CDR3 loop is CASSSVPAEPQHF. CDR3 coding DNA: TGTGCCAGCAGCTCCGTCCCCGCTGAGCCCCAGCATTTT.